The T cell receptor (beta chain) described here comes from a study of cytomegalovirus exposure and HLA in healthy donors. The table came from immunoSEQ multiplex PCR; TCRdb's copy has only in-frame clones and leaves some out. The sample lists about 200,000 clones; 65% to 90% were seen once. CDR3 length equals 13 residues. The germline V gene encodes CDR1 SGHVS and CDR2 FNYEAQ. J lost 7 bases, V lost 5 bases, and 3 bases had no gene match. Source material: PBMCs. This TCR was sampled from a woman aged 30 to 39 in good health and CMV-seropositive. The chain uses TRBV7-6 and TRBJ2-2, with 8 bases fitting TRBD1. DNA of the CDR3: TGTGCCAGCAGCACAGGGGGTCGCGGGGAGCTGTTTTTT. Translated, it gives CASSTGGRGELFF.